This paragraph covers one T cell receptor beta chain sequence. Looked up from germline, CDR1 is SEHNR and CDR2 is FQNEAQ (reference sequence). The CDR3 spans 13 residues. V was clipped by 7 bases and J by 12 bases; unmatched bases: 10. The sample comes from a study of CD8+ T cells in alopecia areata. As for the study in general: Tofacitinib was taken orally by treated patients, and the dose was 5 to 10 mg twice daily.

Once RNA had been extracted, it was reverse transcribed into cDNA to act as the sequencing template. Libraries were prepared by immunoSEQ multiplex PCR; TCRdb keeps only in-frame clonotypes and omits some of them. This sample has 110,000 to 150,000 clones, with approximately 50% found just once. The TCR was taken from a human donor with alopecia areata. V and J are TRBV7-9 and TRBJ1-1; 11 bases are a match to TRBD1. The specimen comprised CD4+ T cells sorted from blood, sampled at week 0. This chain's CDR3 is CASTGTGGRETFF. The CDR3 nucleotides read TGTGCCAGCACCGGGACAGGGGGAAGGGAGACTTTCTTT. Looking up the rest from reference TRBV7-9 and TRBJ1-1 gives the full variable domain: DTGVSQNPRHKITKRGQNVTFRCDPISEHNRLYWYRQTLGQGPEFLTYFQNEAQLEKSRLLSDRFSAERPKGSFSTLEIQRTEQGDSAMYLCASTGTGGRETFFGQGTRLTVV.